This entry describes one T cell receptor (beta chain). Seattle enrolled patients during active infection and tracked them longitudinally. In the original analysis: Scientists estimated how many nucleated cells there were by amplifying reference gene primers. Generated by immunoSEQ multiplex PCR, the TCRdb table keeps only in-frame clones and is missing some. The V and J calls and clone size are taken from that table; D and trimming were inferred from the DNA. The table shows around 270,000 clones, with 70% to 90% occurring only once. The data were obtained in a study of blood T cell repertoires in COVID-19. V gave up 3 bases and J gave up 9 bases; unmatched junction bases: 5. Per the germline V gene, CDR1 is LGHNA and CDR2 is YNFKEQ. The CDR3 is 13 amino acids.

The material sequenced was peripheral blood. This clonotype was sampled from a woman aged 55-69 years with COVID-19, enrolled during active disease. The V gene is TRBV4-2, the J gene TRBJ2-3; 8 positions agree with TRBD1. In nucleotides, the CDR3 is TGTGCCAGCAGCCAGGACAGGGCGGGAACGCAGTATTTT. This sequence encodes CASSQDRAGTQYF.